Detailed here is one T cell receptor beta chain. Its antigen remains unidentified. Sequencing was performed with immunoSEQ multiplex PCR; in TCRdb, only in-frame clones are kept and a portion is missing. The repertoire holds some 200,000 clones, with roughly 94% as singletons. These data belong to a study of T cell responses to AZD1222 COVID-19 vaccine. Whole-study findings and limits: A reported finding is that nearly half of spike-specific TCRs target unmutated variant regions. None of the repertoires were sampled until the peak T cell response had passed. Baseline seropositivity characterized only six AZD1222 recipients. Donors skewed white British and female; clonal diversity was possibly underestimated.

The CDR3 totals 17 residues. The V segment lost 5 bases and the J segment 1 base; nucleotides outside the gene matches: 14. In germline, CDR1 is SGHTS, CDR2 YDEGEE. V gene TRBV5-8 combines with J gene TRBJ1-1; 7 bases are a match to TRBD1. The sample was peripheral blood, taken 28 days after the second dose of the MenACWY control vaccine. The sequence was obtained from an adult who received the MenACWY meningococcal vaccine as a control. Here the CDR3 DNA reads TGTGCCAGCAGTTCTCGCAGAAAGACAGGGCGGAACACTGAAGCTTTCTTT. Translated: CASSSRRKTGRNTEAFF.